These 13 T cell receptor beta chains came from one sample sequenced in a study of blood T cell repertoires in COVID-19. TCRdb's copy holds only in-frame clones and misses some; the assay was immunoSEQ multiplex PCR. Of 13,000 or so clones in the sample, approximately 70% are singletons; the top ten hold around 10%. The specimen was peripheral blood. The source of these receptors is a man aged 60 to 69 with COVID-19, enrolled during active disease.

V usage is TRBV9 and J usage is TRBJ2-7, with 9 positions matching TRBD2. Germline V lookup: CDR1 SGDLS, CDR2 YYNGEE. The CDR3 consists of 16 residues. V shed 4 bases, J shed 4 bases, and the junction held 12 bases outside the gene matches. CDR3 in DNA: TGTGCCAGCAGCACTCGAGTTAGCGGGAGCAGGTACGAGCAGTACGTC. This translates into CASSTRVSGSRYEQYV.

This clone showed up just a few times. The genes are TRBV4-1 and TRBJ1-4, with a tentative D call TRBD1 (5 bases). The CDR3 loop spans 14 amino acids. Trimming took off 4 bases at V and 0 bases at J, with 6 bases between the two ends. Germline CDR1 is MGHRA and CDR2 is YSYEKL. CDR3 amino acids: CASSRQSTNEKLFF. The CDR3, as DNA: TGCGCCAGCAGCCGACAGTCAACTAATGAAAAACTGTTTTTT.

The chain joins TRBV5-1 to TRBJ2-7; D perhaps matches TRBD1 (5 bases). The CDR3 length is 14 residues. Per germline, CDR1 SGHRS and CDR2 YFSETQ. Trimming took 4 bases from V and 5 from J, leaving 16 bases between them. The CDR3 DNA sequence: TGCGCCAGCAGCCTCCAGGGTGGGCAAAACGAGCAGTACTTC. It encodes CASSLQGGQNEQYF.

The CDR3 region has the DNA TGTGCCACCAGCGGAGGGACAAGGTGGACCGGGGAGCTGTTTTTT. It encodes CATSGGTRWTGELFF. The chain is built from TRBV15 and TRBJ2-2; D may be TRBD1 or TRBD2 (6 bases each). The CDR3 runs 15 residues. Looked up from germline, CDR1 is LNHNV and CDR2 is YYDKDF (reference sequence). Trimming stripped 5 bases from V and 5 bases from J, with 15 bases between. Full variable domain (rest looked up from reference TRBV15 and TRBJ2-2): DAMVIQNPRYQVTQFGKPVTLSCSQTLNHNVMYWYQQKSSQAPKLLFHYYDKDFNNEADTPDNFQSRRPNTSFCFLDIRSPGLGDTAMYLCATSGGTRWTGELFFGEGSRLTVL.

By share, this clone counts as large. This chain links TRBV5-1 with TRBJ1-6; 7 nucleotides align to TRBD1. Germline V gene data show CDR1 as SGHRS and CDR2 as YFSETQ. The J segment lost 5 bases and the V segment lost 4 bases, leaving 12 bases of the junction unmatched. The CDR3 length is 17 residues. The CDR3 spells CASSPKDRDRDNSPLHF. The CDR3 nucleotides read TGCGCCAGCAGCCCGAAAGACCGGGACAGAGATAATTCACCCCTCCACTTT.

CDR3 coding DNA: TGTGCCTGGAGTCCCCGAAGGAGTGGTCGCTCTGGGGCCAACGTCCTGACTTTC. Translating gives CAWSPRRSGRSGANVLTF. This rearrangement joins TRBV30 to TRBJ2-6; no reliable D call. This CDR3 comprises 18 residues. V dropped 2 bases and J dropped 0 bases, with 17 bases sitting between them. Looked up from germline, CDR1 is GTSNPN and CDR2 is SVGIG (reference sequence). Full variable domain (rest looked up from reference TRBV30 and TRBJ2-6): SQTIHQWPATLVQPVGSPLSLECTVEGTSNPNLYWYRQAAGRGLQLLFYSVGIGQISSEVPQNLSASRPQDRQFILSSKKLLLSDSGFYLCAWSPRRSGRSGANVLTFGAGSRLTVL.

V is TRBV5-4 and J is TRBJ2-2; 8 bases align to TRBD1. The CDR3 totals 15 residues. Per germline, CDR1 SGHNT and CDR2 YYREEE (reference sequence). With 4 bases clipped from V and 1 base from J, the junction kept 3 bases outside the gene matches. For the CDR3, the DNA is TGTGCCAGCAGCACCGGACAGGGGAACACCGGGGAGCTGTTTTTT. Translation: CASSTGQGNTGELFF.

The chain recombines TRBV27 with TRBJ2-3; 9 bases align to TRBD1. Germline V gives CDR1 MNHEY, CDR2 SMNVEV (reference sequence). The V and J ends lost 6 bases and 4 bases, in that order; junction bases with no gene match: 5. The CDR3 totals 14 residues. The CDR3 sequence: CASRFTGGADTQYF. CDR3 sequence (DNA): TGTGCCAGCAGGTTCACAGGGGGCGCAGATACGCAGTATTTT.

The rearrangement joins TRBV27 to TRBJ1-2; perhaps TRBD1 as D (6 bases). Germline CDR1 is MNHEY and CDR2 is SMNVEV (reference sequence). This CDR3 is 14 amino acids long. Trimming stripped 2 bases from V and 7 bases from J, with 14 bases between. CDR3 region: CASSLSPGQLGYTF. In DNA form, the CDR3 reads TGTGCCAGCAGTTTAAGTCCGGGACAACTTGGCTACACCTTC.

The chain has TRBV4-1 and TRBJ1-4; perhaps TRBD1 as D (5 bases). Germline V gene sequence: CDR1 MGHRA, CDR2 YSYEKL. The V end lost 0 bases, the J end lost 5 bases, and 10 bases lay between the germline ends. The length of the CDR3 is 15 residues. This CDR3 reads CASSQDVRTNEKLFF. The CDR3 DNA reads TGCGCCAGCAGCCAAGATGTCCGGACAAATGAAAAACTGTTTTTT.

The gene calls are TRBV5-6 and TRBJ2-1, with D tentatively TRBD1 (6 bases). V was shortened by 2 bases and J by 7 bases, with 13 bases between the two germline ends. Germline CDR1 reads SGHDT; CDR2 reads YYEEEE. The CDR3 is 14 residues long. The CDR3 DNA sequence: TGTGCCAGCAGCTTACAGGGAATGTGGAATGAGCAGTTCTTC. Amino acid sequence: CASSLQGMWNEQFF.

The chain couples TRBV24-1 to TRBJ2-3; 10 bases line up with TRBD1. The V gene's germline CDR1 is KGHDR and CDR2 SFDVKD. V lost 3 bases to trimming and J lost 4 bases; unmatched junction nucleotides: 15. The CDR3 length is 19 residues. This CDR3 reads CATSDPSWTGGTFPDTQYF. In nucleotides, the CDR3 is TGTGCCACCAGTGATCCGTCCTGGACAGGGGGAACGTTCCCAGATACGCAGTATTTT.

This clone was seen only once. The V and J genes are TRBV6-6 and TRBJ2-7, with 8 bases matching TRBD1. There are 15 residues in the CDR3. J lost 2 bases, V lost 4 bases, and 7 bases had no gene match. CDR1 is MNHNY and CDR2 is SVGAGI in the germline V gene (reference sequence). The CDR3 DNA is TGTGCCAGCAGTTCAACCGGGACAGGAACCTACGAGCAGTACGTC. Its protein product is CASSSTGTGTYEQYV.